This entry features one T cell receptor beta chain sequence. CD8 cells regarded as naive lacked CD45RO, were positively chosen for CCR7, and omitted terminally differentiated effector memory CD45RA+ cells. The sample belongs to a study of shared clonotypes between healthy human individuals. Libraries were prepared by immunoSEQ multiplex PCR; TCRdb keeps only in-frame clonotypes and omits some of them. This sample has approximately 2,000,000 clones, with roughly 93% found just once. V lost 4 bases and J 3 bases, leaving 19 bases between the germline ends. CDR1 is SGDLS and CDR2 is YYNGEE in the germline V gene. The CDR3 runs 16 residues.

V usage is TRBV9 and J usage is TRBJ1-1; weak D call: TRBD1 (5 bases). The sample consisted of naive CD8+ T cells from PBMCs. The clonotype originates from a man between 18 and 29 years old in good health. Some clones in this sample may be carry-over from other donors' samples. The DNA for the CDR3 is TGTGCCAGCAGCCCTTATCGGACCAGCAGGGACACTGAAGCTTTCTTT. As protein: CASSPYRTSRDTEAFF. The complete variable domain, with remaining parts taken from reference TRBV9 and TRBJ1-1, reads DSGVTQTPKHLITATGQRVTLRCSPRSGDLSVYWYQQSLDQGLQFLIQYYNGEERAKGNILERFSAQQFPDLHSELNLSSLELGDSALYFCASSPYRTSRDTEAFFGQGTRLTVV.